What follows are 5 T cell receptor beta chains derived from one specimen sequenced in a study of cytomegalovirus exposure and HLA in healthy donors. It was with 60 Vbeta and 13 Jbeta primers that the PCR ran. Clones were read by immunoSEQ multiplex PCR, and TCRdb kept only the in-frame ones, dropping some. Among fewer than 200,000 clones listed, roughly four fifths were seen once. Sequenced input: PBMCs. These receptors were obtained from a man aged 50-60 years in good health and CMV-seropositive.

This clone was picked up a small number of times. The CDR3, as DNA: TGTGCCAGTAATCAGGGAGGGTGGACAGATACGCAGTATTTT. Translated: CASNQGGWTDTQYF. The V and J genes are TRBV19 and TRBJ2-3; 7 bases line up with TRBD2. Germline loops: CDR1 LNHDA, CDR2 SQIVND (reference sequence). V was clipped by 7 bases and J by 3 bases; unmatched bases: 7. The CDR3 is made up of 14 amino acids. The complete variable domain, with remaining parts taken from reference TRBV19 and TRBJ2-3, reads DGGITQSPKYLFRKEGQNVTLSCEQNLNHDAMYWYRQDPGQGLRLIYYSQIVNDFQKGDIAEGYSVSREKKESFPLTVTSAQKNPTAFYLCASNQGGWTDTQYFGPGTRLTVL.

J is TRBJ1-1 and V is TRBV30; 7 nucleotides match TRBD1. Trimming took 5 bases from V and 3 from J; bases not matched to a gene: 9. Germline V lookup: CDR1 GTSNPN, CDR2 SVGIG (reference sequence). The CDR3 has 14 residues. CDR3 residues: CAWASGQAYTEAFF. The CDR3 nucleotides read TGTGCCTGGGCGTCTGGACAGGCTTACACTGAAGCTTTCTTT.

V gene TRBV28 combines with J gene TRBJ2-1; TRBD2 matches 7 bases. Per germline, CDR1 MDHEN and CDR2 SYDVKM. Germline trimming cut 1 base from V and 6 bases from J; bases unmatched to any gene: 12. The CDR3 totals 17 residues. CDR3: CASSLSVASREGNEQFF. In nucleotides, the CDR3 is TGTGCCAGCAGTTTATCTGTGGCTAGCAGGGAGGGCAATGAGCAGTTCTTC.

The V gene is TRBV19, the J gene TRBJ1-5, with TRBD1 matching over 9 bases. Germline CDR1 LNHDA, CDR2 SQIVND (reference sequence). V shed 6 bases, J shed 6 bases, and the junction held 9 bases outside the gene matches. There are 15 residues in the CDR3. In DNA, the CDR3 is TGTGCCAGTAGGACCCGGGACAGGGCAAGTCAGCCCCAGCATTTT. Its protein product is CASRTRDRASQPQHF.

The J gene is TRBJ1-1, the V gene TRBV10-3; 7 bases align to TRBD1. The germline V gene encodes CDR1 ENHRY and CDR2 SYGVKD. Trimming took 6 bases from V and 0 from J; bases not matched to a gene: 4. The CDR3 covers 14 residues. The chain's CDR3 is CAIRETGMNTEAFF. The CDR3, as DNA: TGTGCCATCAGGGAGACAGGGATGAACACTGAAGCTTTCTTT.